This T cell receptor beta chain was sequenced for a study of T cells in Graves' hyperthyroidism and ophthalmopathy. The overall study: Peripheral blood was taken when the disease was first diagnosed, before any treatment began.

At least ten counts were recorded for this clonotype. The TCR beta CDR3 regions underwent amplification using RNA transcripts as the source. When the TCR CDR3 underwent first-round RT-PCR, the HTBI primer set was used. TCRdb reprocessed the multiplex PCR reads with MiXCR, giving one entry per CDR3 protein. The sample yields roughly 580,000 distinct CDR3 sequences, roughly 13% seen once. Germline V lookup: CDR1 SGDLS, CDR2 YYNGEE. This CDR3 has 14 residues. The V gene lost 0 bases and the J gene lost 0 bases, with 6 bases spanning the gap. The sample consisted of blood. The rearrangement joins TRBV9 to TRBJ1-2; D call uncertain. The sequence came from a woman in her twenties or thirties with Graves' hyperthyroidism that later progressed to Graves' ophthalmopathy. The CDR3 region is CASSVGAPNYGYTF. CDR3 bases: TGTGCCAGCAGCGTAGGAGCCCCTAACTATGGCTACACCTTC.